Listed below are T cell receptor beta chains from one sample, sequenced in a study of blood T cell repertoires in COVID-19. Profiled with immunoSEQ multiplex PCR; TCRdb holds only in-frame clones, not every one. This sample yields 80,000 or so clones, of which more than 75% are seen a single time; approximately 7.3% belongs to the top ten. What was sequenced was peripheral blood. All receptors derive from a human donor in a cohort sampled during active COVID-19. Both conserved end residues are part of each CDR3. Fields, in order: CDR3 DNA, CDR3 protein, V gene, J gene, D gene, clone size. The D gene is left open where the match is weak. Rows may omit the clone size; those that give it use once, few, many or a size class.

CDR3 DNA: TGTGCCATCAGGACGGACTTGATGGTGGTTGAGCAGTTCTTC
CDR3 protein: CAIRTDLMVVEQFF
V gene: TRBV10-3
J gene: TRBJ2-1
D gene: NA
clone size: NA

CDR3 DNA: TGTGCCAGCAGCATCGCGTCGGGGGGCAACACCGGGGAGCTGTTTTTT
CDR3 protein: CASSIASGGNTGELFF
V gene: TRBV9
J gene: TRBJ2-2
D gene: NA
clone size: NA

CDR3 DNA: TGCGCCAGCAGCTTGGGGGACAGGGGTTATGGCTACACCTTC
CDR3 protein: CASSLGDRGYGYTF
V gene: TRBV5-1
J gene: TRBJ1-2
D gene: TRBD1
clone size: NA

CDR3 DNA: TGTGCCAGCAGCTTGGGGCAGGGACTCTACGAGCAGTACTTC
CDR3 protein: CASSLGQGLYEQYF
V gene: TRBV5-4
J gene: TRBJ2-7
D gene: NA
clone size: NA

CDR3 DNA: TGTGCCAGCAGTAGGACTAGCGGCCTCGAGCAGTTCTTC
CDR3 protein: CASSRTSGLEQFF
V gene: TRBV13
J gene: TRBJ2-1
D gene: TRBD2
clone size: NA

CDR3 DNA: TGTGCCAGCAGCCAAGTGGGGTCGGACAGGGCAGACACTGAAGCTTTCTTT
CDR3 protein: CASSQVGSDRADTEAFF
V gene: TRBV3-1/TRBV3-2
J gene: TRBJ1-1
D gene: TRBD1
clone size: NA

CDR3 DNA: TGTGCCAGCAGCTTGGCCTATCCACAGGGAAATCAGCCCCAGCATTTT
CDR3 protein: CASSLAYPQGNQPQHF
V gene: TRBV5-5
J gene: TRBJ1-5
D gene: NA
clone size: few

CDR3 DNA: TGTGCCAGCAGTACTACAGGGGGCGTACGTGGCTACACCTTC
CDR3 protein: CASSTTGGVRGYTF
V gene: TRBV6-5
J gene: TRBJ1-2
D gene: TRBD1
clone size: NA

CDR3 DNA: TGCGCCAGCAGCCATGTCGGAGGGAAGAACACTGAAGCTTTCTTT
CDR3 protein: CASSHVGGKNTEAFF
V gene: TRBV4-1
J gene: TRBJ1-1
D gene: NA
clone size: NA

CDR3 DNA: TGTGCCATCTCCCGGACAGGGGCGAACTATGGCTACACCTTC
CDR3 protein: CAISRTGANYGYTF
V gene: TRBV10-3
J gene: TRBJ1-2
D gene: TRBD1
clone size: NA

CDR3 DNA: TGCGCCAGCGCGGGGGGGTCAAATCAGCCCCAGCATTTT
CDR3 protein: CASAGGSNQPQHF
V gene: TRBV5-1
J gene: TRBJ1-5
D gene: NA
clone size: NA

CDR3 DNA: TGCGCCAGCAGTAAGAAAGGAGGAGGGGGCAATCAGCCCCAGCATTTT
CDR3 protein: CASSKKGGGGNQPQHF
V gene: TRBV10-1
J gene: TRBJ1-5
D gene: NA
clone size: NA

CDR3 DNA: TGTGCCAGCAGCCAAGTCAGAGCCCAGGGGAATCAGCCCCAGCATTTT
CDR3 protein: CASSQVRAQGNQPQHF
V gene: TRBV4-2
J gene: TRBJ1-5
D gene: NA
clone size: NA

CDR3 DNA: TGCGCCAGCAGCTCCGGGACAGGGTCTCAGCCCCAGCATTTT
CDR3 protein: CASSSGTGSQPQHF
V gene: TRBV5-1
J gene: TRBJ1-5
D gene: TRBD1
clone size: NA

CDR3 DNA: TGTGCCAGTAGTTTCCGGACAGGGCGTGTTACCTATGGCTACACCTTC
CDR3 protein: CASSFRTGRVTYGYTF
V gene: TRBV19
J gene: TRBJ1-2
D gene: TRBD1
clone size: NA

CDR3 DNA: TGTGCCAGCAGCTGGACTAGCGGGGAATCCATGGAGCAGTACTTC
CDR3 protein: CASSWTSGESMEQYF
V gene: TRBV7-9
J gene: TRBJ2-7
D gene: TRBD2
clone size: NA

CDR3 DNA: TGTGCCAGCAGCTTCGGGAGCACAGATACGCAGTATTTT
CDR3 protein: CASSFGSTDTQYF
V gene: TRBV7-9
J gene: TRBJ2-3
D gene: NA
clone size: NA

CDR3 DNA: TGCGCCAGCAGCCACCCCGGGACTTCCGAGCAGTACTTC
CDR3 protein: CASSHPGTSEQYF
V gene: TRBV4-1
J gene: TRBJ2-7
D gene: NA
clone size: few

CDR3 DNA: TGTGCCACCGGGACTACCTTCTCCTACGAGCAGTACTTC
CDR3 protein: CATGTTFSYEQYF
V gene: TRBV10-3
J gene: TRBJ2-7
D gene: TRBD2
clone size: NA

CDR3 DNA: TGTGCCATCAGTGAGTCGAGTTCCACAGATACGCAGTATTTT
CDR3 protein: CAISESSSTDTQYF
V gene: TRBV10-3
J gene: TRBJ2-3
D gene: NA
clone size: NA

CDR3 DNA: TGTGCCAGCAGCTTCGGCAGGGTGGAGGGCTACACCTTC
CDR3 protein: CASSFGRVEGYTF
V gene: TRBV7-8
J gene: TRBJ1-2
D gene: NA
clone size: NA

CDR3 DNA: TGCAGTGCTAGTCGGGGGGACGGGAGCAACGAGCAGTACTTC
CDR3 protein: CSASRGDGSNEQYF
V gene: TRBV20-1
J gene: TRBJ2-7
D gene: TRBD2
clone size: few

CDR3 DNA: TGTGCCAGCAGCTTGGGGCCGGGACAGGGCTATGGCTACACCTTC
CDR3 protein: CASSLGPGQGYGYTF
V gene: TRBV7-2
J gene: TRBJ1-2
D gene: TRBD1
clone size: NA

CDR3 DNA: TGTGCCAGCAGCGTGGGGACAGGGCAAAACGGCTACACCTTC
CDR3 protein: CASSVGTGQNGYTF
V gene: TRBV9
J gene: TRBJ1-2
D gene: TRBD1
clone size: NA

CDR3 DNA: TGCGCCAGCAGCTTGGGGACTGAAAGGGTCTCTGGAAACACCATATATTTT
CDR3 protein: CASSLGTERVSGNTIYF
V gene: TRBV5-1
J gene: TRBJ1-3
D gene: NA
clone size: NA

CDR3 DNA: TGTGCCAGCAGCTTTAGGCGGGGGGGCTATGCAGATACGCAGTATTTT
CDR3 protein: CASSFRRGGYADTQYF
V gene: TRBV5-4
J gene: TRBJ2-3
D gene: TRBD2
clone size: few

CDR3 DNA: TGTGCCAGCAGTTACGACAGGACGAACACTGAAGCTTTCTTT
CDR3 protein: CASSYDRTNTEAFF
V gene: TRBV6-5
J gene: TRBJ1-1
D gene: NA
clone size: NA

CDR3 DNA: TGTGCCAGCAGTTACCACCCTGAGGGAGGGCACACGTCCTACGAGCAGTACTTC
CDR3 protein: CASSYHPEGGHTSYEQYF
V gene: TRBV6-2/TRBV6-3
J gene: TRBJ2-7
D gene: TRBD2
clone size: NA

CDR3 DNA: TGTGCCAGCAGGTTTGGGCGGGGCCCTAGCACAGATACGCAGTATTTT
CDR3 protein: CASRFGRGPSTDTQYF
V gene: TRBV9
J gene: TRBJ2-3
D gene: NA
clone size: NA

CDR3 DNA: TGCGCCAGCACCGAACCGAGTTCTAGCGAGCAGTACTTC
CDR3 protein: CASTEPSSSEQYF
V gene: TRBV5-1
J gene: TRBJ2-7
D gene: NA
clone size: NA

CDR3 DNA: TGTGCCAGTCGTACAGGGGGCGTCAGCTATGGCTACACCTTC
CDR3 protein: CASRTGGVSYGYTF
V gene: TRBV19
J gene: TRBJ1-2
D gene: TRBD1
clone size: few

CDR3 DNA: TGCAGCGTGAGGGACAGTCTAGCTTTCTTT
CDR3 protein: CSVRDSLAFF
V gene: TRBV29-1
J gene: TRBJ1-1
D gene: TRBD1
clone size: NA

CDR3 DNA: TGTGCCAGCAGTGAAACTAGCGGACAGCAGTATTTT
CDR3 protein: CASSETSGQQYF
V gene: TRBV12-3/TRBV12-4
J gene: TRBJ2-3
D gene: TRBD2
clone size: NA

CDR3 DNA: TGTGCCAGCAGCCCAGGGGTGTGGGAAATGAAGTCCTACGAGCAGTACTTC
CDR3 protein: CASSPGVWEMKSYEQYF
V gene: TRBV7-8
J gene: TRBJ2-7
D gene: NA
clone size: NA

CDR3 DNA: TGTGCCAGCAGCCAAGACAGGGCAAGGAGCTCCTATAATTCACCCCTCCACTTT
CDR3 protein: CASSQDRARSSYNSPLHF
V gene: TRBV4-2
J gene: TRBJ1-6
D gene: NA
clone size: few

CDR3 DNA: TGTGCCCACAGCACAGTGCCCTACGAGCAGTACTTC
CDR3 protein: CAHSTVPYEQYF
V gene: TRBV6-5
J gene: TRBJ2-7
D gene: NA
clone size: NA

CDR3 DNA: TGTGCCAGCTCACAACTGGGACAGGGAGTTCTGGATTTT
CDR3 protein: CASSQLGQGVLDF
V gene: TRBV18
J gene: TRBJ1-3
D gene: TRBD1
clone size: NA

CDR3 DNA: TGTGCCAGCACGGTAAATTCGAACACCGGGGAGCTGTTTTTT
CDR3 protein: CASTVNSNTGELFF
V gene: TRBV6-4
J gene: TRBJ2-2
D gene: NA
clone size: once

CDR3 DNA: TGTGCCAGTAGTATCTCGGCCGCGGGTGGCTATGGCTACACCTTC
CDR3 protein: CASSISAAGGYGYTF
V gene: TRBV19
J gene: TRBJ1-2
D gene: NA
clone size: NA

CDR3 DNA: TGCGCCAGCAGCCAGGGACAGGGACTCCCTGATGGCTACACCTTC
CDR3 protein: CASSQGQGLPDGYTF
V gene: TRBV4-1
J gene: TRBJ1-2
D gene: TRBD1
clone size: once

CDR3 DNA: TGTGCCTCATCCGGGCGGGGGCTATATGGCTACACCTTC
CDR3 protein: CASSGRGLYGYTF
V gene: TRBV30
J gene: TRBJ1-2
D gene: NA
clone size: NA

CDR3 DNA: TGTGCCAGCGCTCCCAGGTTGGGCACGAATGAAAAACTGTTTTTT
CDR3 protein: CASAPRLGTNEKLFF
V gene: TRBV18
J gene: TRBJ1-4
D gene: NA
clone size: NA

CDR3 DNA: TGCGCCAGCAGCTTGTCGGGGGCAACTAATGAAAAACTGTTTTTT
CDR3 protein: CASSLSGATNEKLFF
V gene: TRBV5-1
J gene: TRBJ1-4
D gene: NA
clone size: NA

CDR3 DNA: TGTGCCAGCAGCTTGGGCACCCGATCCCTCCACTTT
CDR3 protein: CASSLGTRSLHF
V gene: TRBV7-2
J gene: TRBJ1-6
D gene: NA
clone size: NA

CDR3 DNA: TGTGCCAGCAGCGCCGGACAGGGGGCTAACAATGAGCAGTTCTTC
CDR3 protein: CASSAGQGANNEQFF
V gene: TRBV9
J gene: TRBJ2-1
D gene: TRBD1
clone size: NA

CDR3 DNA: TGTGCCAGCAGCTTTTCACCCCCCCGGGAGACCCAGTACTTC
CDR3 protein: CASSFSPPRETQYF
V gene: TRBV7-8
J gene: TRBJ2-5
D gene: NA
clone size: NA

CDR3 DNA: TGTGCCAGCAGCCAGGACGGGGGGGACACAGATACGCAGTATTTT
CDR3 protein: CASSQDGGDTDTQYF
V gene: TRBV4-2
J gene: TRBJ2-3
D gene: TRBD2
clone size: NA

CDR3 DNA: TGTGCCAGCAGCGGGCGAGTGGTGCGGGGGGGCCGGGAGACCCAGTACTTC
CDR3 protein: CASSGRVVRGGRETQYF
V gene: TRBV7-6
J gene: TRBJ2-5
D gene: TRBD2
clone size: NA

CDR3 DNA: TGTGCCAGCAGCCGGCGGGAGACGGGAACCTATGGCTACACCTTC
CDR3 protein: CASSRRETGTYGYTF
V gene: TRBV7-8
J gene: TRBJ1-2
D gene: NA
clone size: NA

CDR3 DNA: TGCGCCAGCAGCATAGACAGAGAAGAAGCTTTCTTT
CDR3 protein: CASSIDREEAFF
V gene: TRBV5-1
J gene: TRBJ1-1
D gene: NA
clone size: once

CDR3 DNA: TGTGCCAGTAGCCTATCTCTTGGGGCCTCTGGGGCCAACGTCCTGACTTTC
CDR3 protein: CASSLSLGASGANVLTF
V gene: TRBV19
J gene: TRBJ2-6
D gene: NA
clone size: NA

CDR3 DNA: TGTGCCAGCAGCTTGTTTCGGGGATGGAATGGCTACACCTTC
CDR3 protein: CASSLFRGWNGYTF
V gene: TRBV5-8
J gene: TRBJ1-2
D gene: NA
clone size: few

CDR3 DNA: TGTGCCATCAGTGGGTCCCGCGGGGGTAGCAATCAGCCCCAGCATTTT
CDR3 protein: CAISGSRGGSNQPQHF
V gene: TRBV10-3
J gene: TRBJ1-5
D gene: NA
clone size: NA

CDR3 DNA: TGCGCCAGCAGCCTAACTAGCGGGGGCGGGCGCGAGCAGTACTTC
CDR3 protein: CASSLTSGGGREQYF
V gene: TRBV5-1
J gene: TRBJ2-7
D gene: TRBD2
clone size: NA

CDR3 DNA: TGTGCCAGCTCACCCGCCCAAACAGGGGCAAACTATGGCTACACCTTC
CDR3 protein: CASSPAQTGANYGYTF
V gene: TRBV18
J gene: TRBJ1-2
D gene: TRBD1
clone size: NA

CDR3 DNA: TGTGCCAGCTACACAGTGGGGGGTCACCTTGAAGCTTTCTTT
CDR3 protein: CASYTVGGHLEAFF
V gene: TRBV6-5
J gene: TRBJ1-1
D gene: NA
clone size: few

CDR3 DNA: TGTGCCAGCAGCTCCGCGGGGGGGGCCAACGAGCAGTACTTC
CDR3 protein: CASSSAGGANEQYF
V gene: TRBV7-2
J gene: TRBJ2-7
D gene: TRBD2
clone size: NA

CDR3 DNA: TGTGCCAGCAGCTATGGACAGTCATCACCCCTCCACTTT
CDR3 protein: CASSYGQSSPLHF
V gene: TRBV5-8
J gene: TRBJ1-6
D gene: NA
clone size: NA

CDR3 DNA: TGTGCCAGCAGCCCTGAAGGCACGGGTTACTACGAGCAGTACTTC
CDR3 protein: CASSPEGTGYYEQYF
V gene: TRBV9
J gene: TRBJ2-7
D gene: NA
clone size: NA

CDR3 DNA: TGTGCCAGCTCACCAATTTTGGGACAGGGGGCCGGGGCCTATGGCTACACCTTC
CDR3 protein: CASSPILGQGAGAYGYTF
V gene: TRBV18
J gene: TRBJ1-2
D gene: TRBD1
clone size: NA